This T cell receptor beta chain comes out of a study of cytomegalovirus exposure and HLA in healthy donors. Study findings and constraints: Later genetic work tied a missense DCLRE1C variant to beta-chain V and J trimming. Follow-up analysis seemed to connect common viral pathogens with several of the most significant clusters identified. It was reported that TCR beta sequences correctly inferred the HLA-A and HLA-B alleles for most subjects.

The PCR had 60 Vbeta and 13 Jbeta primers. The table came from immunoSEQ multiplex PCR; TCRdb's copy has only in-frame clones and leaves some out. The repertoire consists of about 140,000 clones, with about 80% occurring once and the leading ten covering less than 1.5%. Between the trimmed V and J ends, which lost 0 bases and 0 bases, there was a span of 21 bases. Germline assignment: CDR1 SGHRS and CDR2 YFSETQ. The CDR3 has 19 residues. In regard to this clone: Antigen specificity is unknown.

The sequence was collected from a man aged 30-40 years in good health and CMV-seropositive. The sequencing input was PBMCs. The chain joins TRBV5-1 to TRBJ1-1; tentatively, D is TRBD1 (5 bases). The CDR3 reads CASSLEPKASAGMNTEAFF. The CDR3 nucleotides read TGCGCCAGCAGCTTGGAACCCAAGGCGTCGGCAGGGATGAACACTGAAGCTTTCTTT.